The source of this T cell receptor beta chain is a study of beta chain features in type 1 diabetes. Regarding the study as a whole: A possible short-template PCR bias applies equally to patients and controls. Within the patient group, naive, central memory and Treg TCRB repertoires appeared more similar to each other than within healthy donors. In these data, an HLA type influence on TCRB rearrangement remained unresolved. Moderate but significant shortening of TCRB CDR3s was recorded in all four CD4+ subsets from Type 1 diabetes patients.

Trimming cost V 5 bases and J 6 bases, with 19 bases left between them. This CDR3 contains 15 residues. Looked up from germline, CDR1 is MDHEN and CDR2 is SYDVKM. The sequenced template was cDNA made from the entire isolated RNA. Assay used: immunoSEQ multiplex PCR; TCRdb lists only in-frame clones, some missing. The top ten clones hold roughly 0.04% of a sample with over 650,000 clones, roughly 13% of them seen once. This clone showed up just a few times. Its matching antigen is unknown. The sequenced material came from naive CD4+ T cells from blood. This TCR was sampled from a man aged 18 to 30 with type 1 diabetes. V is TRBV28 and J is TRBJ2-5; maybe TRBD1 (8 bases). CDR3 sequence reads: CASSPPDRGGQTQYF. CDR3 in DNA: TGTGCCAGCAGTCCACCCGACAGGGGAGGGCAGACCCAGTACTTC.